The 9 T cell receptor beta chains reported below all come from one sample, sequenced in a study of blood T cells in healthy people across ages. A sample-barcoded 5' primer and a J-beta primer mix were used in a second PCR of about 7 to 11 cycles. TCRdb processed the 5' RACE reads anew with MiXCR; each CDR3 protein has one entry. The table includes about 760,000 distinct CDR3 sequences, 20% to 25% detected once. A further study also used this sample, focusing on T cells of mothers and their children.

Sequenced: blood. The source of these receptors is a boy younger than 18 in good health.

This clonotype was seen a handful of times. The V and J genes are TRBV20-1 and TRBJ2-5, with 14 bases that match TRBD2. The J call could be wrong; TRBJ2-7 is a better fit for the DNA end. CDR3 length: 16 residues. From germline, CDR1 is DFQATT and CDR2 SNEGSKA (reference sequence). CDR3 protein: CSASEGLAGEPNEQYF. The DNA of the CDR3 is TGCAGTGCTAGTGAGGGACTAGCGGGGGAGCCAAACGAGCAGTACTTC.

CDR3 amino acids: CASSGTSGRITDTQYF. The CDR3 nucleotides are TGTGCCAGCAGTGGGACTAGCGGGAGGATAACAGATACGCAGTATTTT. V gene TRBV2 combines with J gene TRBJ2-3; 14 nucleotides line up with TRBD2. CDR3 length: 16 amino acids. Looked up from germline, CDR1 is SNHLY and CDR2 is FYNNEI. The J segment lost 3 bases and the V segment lost 4 bases, leaving 3 bases of the junction unmatched.

The rearrangement joins TRBV7-3 to TRBJ2-6, with D unclear. The CDR3 length is 16 residues. V lost 6 bases to trimming and J lost 1 base, with 13 bases between them. Germline loops: CDR1 SGHTA, CDR2 FQGTGA. The CDR3 loop is CASSAAPHSGANVLTF. Written as DNA, the CDR3 is TGTGCCAGCAGTGCTGCACCCCATTCTGGGGCCAACGTCCTGACTTTC. Combining the CDR3 with reference TRBV7-3 and TRBJ2-6 gives the whole variable domain GAGVSQTPSNKVTEKGKYVELRCDPISGHTALYWYRQSLGQGPEFLIYFQGTGAADDSGLPNDRFFAVRPEGSVSTLKIQRTERGDSAVYLCASSAAPHSGANVLTFGAGSRLTVL.

This clonotype was detected only a few times. The genes are TRBV5-6 and TRBJ1-2; D is unclear. The germline V gene encodes CDR1 SGHDT and CDR2 YYEEEE. This CDR3 comprises 12 residues. Trimming left V 0 bases short and J 8 bases short, with 8 bases between. The CDR3 region is CASSLGVRGYTF. DNA for the CDR3: TGTGCCAGCAGCTTGGGGGTCAGGGGCTACACCTTC. Drawing the rest from reference TRBV5-6 and TRBJ1-2, the complete variable domain is DAGVTQSPTHLIKTRGQQVTLRCSPKSGHDTVSWYQQALGQGPQFIFQYYEEEERQRGNFPDRFSGHQFPNYSSELNVNALLLGDSALYLCASSLGVRGYTFGSGTRLTVV.

This clonotype appeared a few times. This chain uses TRBV7-2 with TRBJ2-7, with D possibly being TRBD2 (5 bases). Germline loops: CDR1 SGHTA, CDR2 FQGNSA. V dropped 5 bases and J dropped 7 bases, with 15 bases sitting between them. This CDR3 spans 13 amino acids. The CDR3 region is CASSPRTYWEQYF. The CDR3 coding sequence is TGTGCCAGCAGCCCTAGGACTTATTGGGAGCAGTACTTC.

This clonotype was seen a handful of times. The V and J genes are TRBV7-9 and TRBJ2-7; D might be TRBD1 or TRBD2, each matching 5 bases. CDR3 length equals 15 residues. CDR1 and CDR2 from the germline V gene are SEHNR and FQNEAQ (reference sequence). V gave up 5 bases and J gave up 2 bases, with 16 bases separating them. CDR3 amino acids: CASSRPGTPTYEQYF. In nucleotides, the CDR3 is TGTGCCAGCAGCCGCCCGGGGACGCCTACCTACGAGCAGTACTTC.

Only a few counts were recorded for this clonotype. The J gene is TRBJ2-1, the V gene TRBV5-1, with 11 positions matching TRBD1. J lost 0 bases, V lost 3 bases, and 11 bases had no gene match. The germline V gene has CDR1 SGHRS and CDR2 YFSETQ. CDR3 size: 19 residues. The CDR3 nucleotides are TGCGCCAGCAGCTCCGGGACAGGGGGAGCTCTGGGCTCCTACAATGAGCAGTTCTTC. Translating it yields CASSSGTGGALGSYNEQFF. Supplemented by reference TRBV5-1 and TRBJ2-1, the full variable domain reads KAGVTQTPRYLIKTRGQQVTLSCSPISGHRSVSWYQQTPGQGLQFLFEYFSETQRNKGNFPGRFSGRQFSNSRSEMNVSTLELGDSALYLCASSSGTGGALGSYNEQFFGPGTRLTVL.

J is TRBJ2-5 and V is TRBV6-2 or TRBV6-3, with D tentatively TRBD2 (6 bases). The J call may be in error: the DNA end matches TRBJ2-7 better. Germline values: CDR1 MNHEY, CDR2 SVGEGT. The CDR3 runs 17 residues. Here the CDR3 DNA reads TGTGCCAGCAGTTACTCGACGACGCCAGGGCGGGACTACGAGCAGTACTTC. Translated: CASSYSTTPGRDYEQYF.

V is TRBV29-1 and J is TRBJ2-7, with 8 nucleotides matching TRBD1. The germline V gene encodes CDR1 SQVTM and CDR2 ANQGSEA. V lost 6 bases, J lost 5 bases, and 9 bases stayed unmatched. CDR3 length: 13 residues. CDR3 DNA sequence: TGCAGCGTCGAGGGACAGGCAGGGGACGAGCAGTACTTC. It translates to CSVEGQAGDEQYF.